Shown below are 15 T cell receptor beta chains from a single sample sequenced in a study of T cells in Graves' hyperthyroidism and ophthalmopathy (dated by TCRdb to between 2018 and 2020). To prepare the library, multiplex PCR was applied. This sample was sequenced with an Illumina HiSeq 2000. The TCR beta CDR3 regions were amplified from RNA transcripts. The TCR CDR3 was subjected to a first round of RT-PCR using the HTBI primer set and the Qiagen OneStep RT-PCR kit. TCRdb reworked the public reads: Q25 trimming with fastp, MiXCR clone assembly, productive beta chains retained. Here each entry gathers all rows of one CDR3 protein and keeps the most common genes and DNA. The sample table contains about 210,000 distinct CDR3 sequences; only one count was recorded for roughly a sixth of them. The ten largest account for around 52% of the sample. Specimen: blood. The receptor source for this set is a man aged 45 to 65 with Graves' hyperthyroidism.

The rearrangement links TRBV6-2 or TRBV6-3 to TRBJ2-5; 7 bases map to TRBD2. The germline V gene encodes CDR1 MNHEY and CDR2 SVGEGT. V was pared by 2 bases and J by 1 base, with 16 bases of the junction left unmatched. This CDR3 is 19 amino acids long. Written as DNA, the CDR3 is TGTGCCAGCAGTTACCTCAGCGGGAAGAGCCCCTTATTCCAAGAGACCCAGTACTTC. Its translation is CASSYLSGKSPLFQETQYF.

This sequence joins TRBV10-3 and TRBJ2-2, with D perhaps TRBD2 (5 bases). The CDR3 is made up of 15 amino acids. Germline V gives CDR1 ENHRY, CDR2 SYGVKD. V was trimmed by 6 bases and J by 7 bases, leaving 18 bases between them. CDR3 loop: CAISKDFVGGGELFF. The CDR3 DNA reads TGTGCCATCAGCAAAGACTTCGTAGGAGGCGGGGAGCTGTTTTTT.

The gene calls are TRBV9 and TRBJ1-1; D gene ambiguous. Trimming took 4 bases from V and 0 from J, leaving 4 bases between them. The CDR3 totals 12 residues. Germline assignment: CDR1 SGDLS and CDR2 YYNGEE. CDR3 nucleotides: TGTGCCAGCAGCAGACTGAACACTGAAGCTTTCTTT. Translating gives CASSRLNTEAFF.

The rearrangement uses TRBV7-2 and TRBJ1-2; 8 nucleotides align to TRBD1. J gave up 8 bases and V 3 bases, and 11 bases lay outside the gene matches. The V gene's germline CDR1 is SGHTA and CDR2 FQGNSA. CDR3 length: 15 amino acids. The chain's CDR3 is CASSLYQGAPGGYTF. The CDR3 bases are TGTGCCAGCAGCTTGTATCAGGGGGCGCCCGGGGGCTACACCTTC.

The chain joins TRBV7-8 to TRBJ2-2, with a tentative D call TRBD2 (6 bases). Germline V gene lookup returns CDR1 SGHVS and CDR2 FQNEAQ. This CDR3 region has 15 residues. Deletions cut 5 bases from V and 6 bases from J, with 16 bases between. The CDR3 DNA follows: TGTGCCAGCAGCAACCGACTAGGAGGAGCCGGGGAGCTGTTTTTT. It is translated as CASSNRLGGAGELFF.

The gene calls are TRBV10-3 and TRBJ2-7, with 7 bases aligning to TRBD1. The CDR3 has 16 residues. The germline V gene has CDR1 ENHRY and CDR2 SYGVKD. With V trimmed by 2 bases and J by 0 bases, 7 bases remained unmatched. The chain's CDR3 is CAISEPGTDDSYEQYF. CDR3 DNA: TGTGCCATCAGTGAGCCAGGGACAGACGACTCCTACGAGCAGTACTTC.

Written as DNA, the CDR3 is TGTGCCAGCAGCCAAAGCGGGACGGACTACGAGCAGTACTTC. Amino acids: CASSQSGTDYEQYF. The rearrangement uses TRBV7-3 and TRBJ2-7; 7 bases align to TRBD2. The V and J ends lost 5 bases and 3 bases, in that order; junction bases with no gene match: 7. The germline gives CDR1 SGHTA, CDR2 FQGTGA. CDR3 length: 14 amino acids.

This clonotype occurred many times. The gene calls are TRBV12-3 or TRBV12-4 and TRBJ2-6; 7 bases map to TRBD1. The V segment lost 6 bases and the J segment 2 bases; nucleotides outside the gene matches: 7. This CDR3 comprises 16 residues. This chain's CDR3 is CASSLSDRAGANVLTF. In nucleotides, the CDR3 is TGTGCCAGCAGCCTCAGCGACAGGGCTGGGGCCAACGTCCTGACTTTC.

This clonotype has only a few counts. The chain recombines TRBV5-4 with TRBJ2-7; TRBD2 matches 7 bases. V was pared by 4 bases and J by 5 bases, with 12 bases of the junction left unmatched. Germline CDR1 and CDR2: SGHNT and YYREEE (reference sequence). The CDR3 is made up of 15 amino acids. The CDR3 nucleotides read TGTGCCAGCAGCAAGCAGTCAGCGGGAACGGACGAGCAGTACTTC. The encoded protein is CASSKQSAGTDEQYF.

There are many counts of this clonotype. The CDR3, as DNA: TGTGCCAACTCCAGGGGATTTGGCTATGGCTACACCTTC. Protein: CANSRGFGYGYTF. The chain employs TRBV10-3 and TRBJ1-2, with D possibly being TRBD1 (6 bases). The V gene lost 10 bases and the J gene lost 4 bases, with 16 bases spanning the gap. Per the germline V gene, CDR1 is ENHRY and CDR2 is SYGVKD. This CDR3 comprises 13 residues.

The chain has TRBV6-8 and TRBJ2-7; D gene ambiguous. CDR1 is MNHGY, CDR2 SAAAGT, per germline. V was cut by 10 bases and J by 7 bases, with 17 bases left in between. CDR3 size: 12 residues. The CDR3 reads CATTNGIREQYF. In DNA form, the CDR3 reads TGTGCCACCACGAACGGAATACGTGAGCAGTACTTC.

This clonotype was recorded at least ten times. The chain recombines TRBV5-1 with TRBJ1-1, with D hard to call. There are 14 residues in the CDR3. Trimming removed 0 bases at V and 1 base at J, with 7 bases between. Per the germline V gene, CDR1 is SGHRS and CDR2 is YFSETQ. The CDR3 loop reads CASSLDGRNTEAFF. CDR3 DNA: TGCGCCAGCAGCTTGGACGGGAGGAACACTGAAGCTTTCTTT. Based on the CDR3 plus reference TRBV5-1 and TRBJ1-1, the full variable domain is KAGVTQTPRYLIKTRGQQVTLSCSPISGHRSVSWYQQTPGQGLQFLFEYFSETQRNKGNFPGRFSGRQFSNSRSEMNVSTLELGDSALYLCASSLDGRNTEAFFGQGTRLTVV.

With respect to this clonotype: With a much larger clone just one base away, this may be a read error. The gene calls are TRBV3-1 and TRBJ2-3, with no clear D. The CDR3 extends over 13 amino acids. CDR1 is LGHDT and CDR2 is YNNKEL in the germline V gene (reference sequence). CDR3 amino acids: CASSRDGPDTQCF. Written as DNA, the CDR3 is TGTGCCAGCAGCCGCGACGGTCCAGATACGCAGTGTTTT.

On this clonotype itself: This may be a read error, as it is one base from a much larger clone. The chain has TRBV20-1 and TRBJ1-2; no definite D call. The V gene's germline CDR1 is DFQATT and CDR2 SNEGSKA (reference sequence). Trimming removed 5 bases at V and 4 bases at J, with 17 bases between. This CDR3 has 14 residues. CDR3 sequence (DNA): TGCAGTGCTGAGGCACAGCATTCCCTCTATGGCTACACCTTC. As protein: CSAEAQHSLYGYTF.

The rearrangement uses TRBV24-1 and TRBJ2-1, with TRBD1 as a possible D gene (5 bases). Germline V lookup: CDR1 KGHDR, CDR2 SFDVKD. The length of the CDR3 is 12 residues. The V gene lost 5 bases and the J gene lost 8 bases, with 9 bases spanning the gap. The CDR3 bases are TGTGCCACCAGTGCAGGGTTTGATGAGCAGTTCTTC. This translates into CATSAGFDEQFF.